The clone carrying this T cell receptor beta chain was seen only a few times. The ends were cut back, 5 bases at V and 7 bases at J, with 15 bases in the middle. The CDR3 has 13 residues. Germline V gives CDR1 SGHVS, CDR2 FQNEAQ. These data are taken from a study of response to subunit inactivated influenza vaccine. Via MiXCR, TCRdb re-called the RT-PCR reads, giving one row per CDR3 protein. The table lists 400,000 to 650,000 distinct CDR3 sequences, approximately 7.7% of them singletons. The sample here was PBMCs from blood, taken less than 30 months after vaccination. The receptor was derived from a man in his fifties or sixties who received an inactivated influenza vaccine. The chain employs TRBV7-8 and TRBJ2-7, with D perhaps matching TRBD2 (6 bases). The CDR3 loop is CASSRRDGREQYF. CDR3 coding DNA: TGTGCCAGCAGCCGGCGGGACGGTCGAGAGCAGTACTTC.